These T cell receptor beta chains were read from a single sample in a study of T cell responses to AZD1222 COVID-19 vaccine. Only in-frame clones appear in the TCRdb table, and some are missing; sequencing was by immunoSEQ multiplex PCR. There are around 190,000 clones in the sample; around 88% occur only once, and around 10% lies in the top ten. The starting material was peripheral blood, obtained 28 days after the second AZD1222 dose. The source is an adult who received the AZD1222 COVID-19 vaccine. Both conserved end residues are part of each CDR3. The D gene is left open where the match is weak. Clone size is given for some rows only: seen once, a few or many times, or a class if the clone is expanded.

>.|TRBJ1-2|.|TRBV5-1
TGCGCCAGCAGCTTGATAGCCACCTATGGCTACACCTTC
CASSLIATYGYTF
>.|TRBJ1-1|.|TRBV10-3
TGTGCCATCACCGGACGGGGGGACACTGAAGCTTTCTTT
CAITGRGDTEAFF
>.|TRBJ1-6|TRBD1|TRBV9
TGTGCCAGCAGCGTTGAATCCGGGACAGGGGATTCACCCCTCCACTTT
CASSVESGTGDSPLHF
>.|TRBJ2-5|.|TRBV7-3
TGTGCCAGCAGCGGGGGATCCCAAGAGACCCAGTACTTC
CASSGGSQETQYF
>few|TRBJ2-2|.|TRBV28
TGTGCCAGCAGTTTAGGTAGCAGCGCGAACACCGGGGAGCTGTTTTTT
CASSLGSSANTGELFF
>.|TRBJ1-1|TRBD1|TRBV7-2
TGTGCCAGCAGCTCGCGGACAGGGTCAGTCACTGAAGCTTTCTTT
CASSSRTGSVTEAFF
>once|TRBJ2-5|TRBD2|TRBV3-1/TRBV3-2
TGTGCCAGCAGACTGACTAGCGGGGTTCAAGAGACCCAGTACTTC
CASRLTSGVQETQYF
>.|TRBJ2-5|.|TRBV12-3/TRBV12-4
TGTGCCAGCAGTTTACGTGAGGAGACCCAGTACTTC
CASSLREETQYF
>once|TRBJ1-6|.|TRBV18
TGTGCCAGCTCACCAGGGGCCCGGGATTCACCCCTCCACTTT
CASSPGARDSPLHF
>.|TRBJ1-3|.|TRBV28
TGTGCCAGCAGTTTTCCTAATAAGGGGAACACCATATATTTT
CASSFPNKGNTIYF
>.|TRBJ1-2|.|TRBV7-6
TGTGCCAGCAGCTACGGACAGTTCGATGGCTACACCTTC
CASSYGQFDGYTF
>.|TRBJ1-3|.|TRBV5-1
TGCGCCAGCAGCTTGGCCCGGACAGACGCTGGAAACACCATATATTTT
CASSLARTDAGNTIYF
>.|TRBJ1-4|TRBD1|TRBV2
TGTGCCAGCAGGACAGGGCGGGCAACTAATGAAAAACTGTTTTTT
CASRTGRATNEKLFF
>.|TRBJ1-2|.|TRBV2
TGTGCCAGCAGTGATACGTGGGGCTACACCTTC
CASSDTWGYTF
>.|TRBJ2-7|.|TRBV29-1
TGCAGCGTTCATTCCGGGCGGACCCCCTACGAGCAGTACTTC
CSVHSGRTPYEQYF
>.|TRBJ2-3|.|TRBV12-5
TGTGCTAGTGGCCCCGGACGTTCATTTACGCAGTATTTT
CASGPGRSFTQYF
>once|TRBJ1-1|.|TRBV15
TGTGCCACCAGCCGTAACTTGAACACTGAAGCTTTCTTT
CATSRNLNTEAFF
>.|TRBJ2-7|.|TRBV12-3/TRBV12-4
TGTGCCAGCGGGATAGGGGCTCTGGACGAGCAGTACTTC
CASGIGALDEQYF
>.|TRBJ1-4|TRBD1|TRBV6-5
TGTGCCAGCAGAACCGGGACAGTGCTTAATGAAAAACTGTTTTTT
CASRTGTVLNEKLFF
>.|TRBJ1-2|.|TRBV3-1/TRBV3-2
TGTGCCAGCAGCCAAGGTGCAGCCACGACCTATGGCTACACCTTC
CASSQGAATTYGYTF
>.|TRBJ2-1|.|TRBV7-3
TGTGCCAGCAGCTTAACCGACAGAAACAATGAGCAGTTCTTC
CASSLTDRNNEQFF
>.|TRBJ2-7|.|TRBV18
TGTGCCAGCTCACCTCCGACGGGCTCCTACGAGCAGTACTTC
CASSPPTGSYEQYF
>.|TRBJ2-3|TRBD2|TRBV19
TGTGCCAGTAGTATAGACCCTGGGACTAGCGGGAATACGCAGTATTTT
CASSIDPGTSGNTQYF
>.|TRBJ1-2|TRBD1|TRBV6-1
TGTGCCAGCAGTGAAGTCGCGACAGGGGACACCTATGGCTACACCTTC
CASSEVATGDTYGYTF
>.|TRBJ2-2|.|TRBV2
TGTGCCAGCAGTGAACGTGGGGGTAGCACCGGGGAGCTGTTTTTT
CASSERGGSTGELFF
>.|TRBJ2-2|.|TRBV7-9
TGTGCCAGCAGCTTAGATCAGTTTTCCACCGGGGAGCTGTTTTTT
CASSLDQFSTGELFF
>.|TRBJ1-5|.|TRBV6-5
TGTGCCAGCAGAGACGGGTTCAGCAATCAGCCCCAGCATTTT
CASRDGFSNQPQHF
>.|TRBJ2-1|TRBD1|TRBV7-2
TGTGCCAGCAGCTTAGTAGGGGGACAGCCCTACAATGAGCAGTTCTTC
CASSLVGGQPYNEQFF
>.|TRBJ1-2|.|TRBV9
TGTGCCAGCAGCGTAGGGGAGAGCTATGGCTACACCTTC
CASSVGESYGYTF
>few|TRBJ2-3|TRBD1|TRBV15
TGTGCCACCAGCAGAGAACGGACAGGGGCGAGCACAGATACGCAGTATTTT
CATSRERTGASTDTQYF
>.|TRBJ2-3|TRBD1|TRBV6-6
TGTGCCAGCAGTTCCCCACAGGGGGCTGGCACAGATACGCAGTATTTT
CASSSPQGAGTDTQYF
>.|TRBJ1-2|.|TRBV7-2
TGTGCCAGCAGCTTAAGGGTGGAAGGTGGCTACACCTTC
CASSLRVEGGYTF
>.|TRBJ1-2|.|TRBV6-2/TRBV6-3
TGTGCCAGCAGCTCGACAGGTCGGGCAAACTATGGCTACACCTTC
CASSSTGRANYGYTF
>.|TRBJ2-7|TRBD1|TRBV27
TGTGCCAGCAGCGGGGACAGGGCCTACGAGCAGTACTTC
CASSGDRAYEQYF
>.|TRBJ1-2|TRBD1|TRBV5-1
TGCGCCAGCAGCTCCTTGACAGGGGTGAATGGCTACACCTTC
CASSSLTGVNGYTF
>.|TRBJ1-1|.|TRBV11-2
TGTGCCAGCAGCTTAGGGAGGGCGAACACTGAAGCTTTCTTT
CASSLGRANTEAFF
>.|TRBJ2-7|.|TRBV9
TGTGCCAGCAGCGTAGATATAGCGGACCACGAGCAGTACTTC
CASSVDIADHEQYF
>.|TRBJ1-5|TRBD1|TRBV28
TGTGCCAGCAGCCGGACAGGTAATCAGCCCCAGCATTTT
CASSRTGNQPQHF
>.|TRBJ1-1|.|TRBV15
TGTGCCACCAGCAGAGAGGGCACTGAAGCTTTCTTT
CATSREGTEAFF
>.|TRBJ1-1|.|TRBV28
TGTGCCAGCAGTTACAGGGTATCTAGAAACACTGAAGCTTTCTTT
CASSYRVSRNTEAFF
>.|TRBJ1-5|.|TRBV15
TGTGCCACCAGCAGAGATTTAGGGTTGAATCAGCCCCAGCATTTT
CATSRDLGLNQPQHF
>.|TRBJ2-6|.|TRBV30
TGTGCCTGGAGCGCAGGGGGGGCCAACGTCCTGACTTTC
CAWSAGGANVLTF
>.|TRBJ1-5|.|TRBV7-2
TGTGCCAGCAGCCCCTGGGGGCAGCCCCAGCATTTT
CASSPWGQPQHF
>.|TRBJ1-1|TRBD1|TRBV6-5
TGTGCCAGCAGACGGGACAGTTGGACTCAGTCTGAAGCTTTCTTT
CASRRDSWTQSEAFF
>.|TRBJ2-1|TRBD2|TRBV6-4
TGTGCCAGCAGTCGACTAGCGGGGGCCCCCGGTGAGCAGTTCTTC
CASSRLAGAPGEQFF
>.|TRBJ2-1|TRBD1|TRBV23-1
TGCGCCAGCGGAACAGGGGGTTGGAATGAGCAGTTCTTC
CASGTGGWNEQFF
>.|TRBJ2-2|TRBD2|TRBV9
TGTGCCAGCAGCGTAGGACTAGCGGGGTCCACCGGGGAGCTGTTTTTT
CASSVGLAGSTGELFF
>.|TRBJ2-7|.|TRBV18
TGTGCCAGCTCACCTTCATCCTACGAGCAGTACTTC
CASSPSSYEQYF
>.|TRBJ1-4|.|TRBV19
TGTGCCAGTAGTATAGTAGGCAGGGGCAATGAAAAACTGTTTTTT
CASSIVGRGNEKLFF
>.|TRBJ2-7|.|TRBV7-3
TGTGCCAGCAGCTTACAGGCAGGGGCTATCTACGAGCAGTACTTC
CASSLQAGAIYEQYF
>.|TRBJ1-2|.|TRBV5-1
TGCGCCAGCAGGTCCCAGGGGCGGGGGTATGGCTACACCTTC
CASRSQGRGYGYTF
>.|TRBJ2-7|.|TRBV9
TGTGCCAGCAGCCCTCGGGCAGGGACCTACGAGCAGTACTTC
CASSPRAGTYEQYF